A single sample is the source of the 17 T cell receptor beta chains below, sequenced in a study of T cells in Graves' hyperthyroidism and ophthalmopathy (dated by TCRdb to about 2019). Preparation of the library involved multiplex PCR. For sequencing, an Illumina HiSeq 2000 was employed. TCR beta CDR3 regions were amplified from RNA transcripts. The first round of RT-PCR for the TCR CDR3 was performed with the HTBI primer set and the Qiagen OneStep RT-PCR kit. The public reads were run again by TCRdb, first through fastp at Q25 and then through MiXCR, and only productive beta chains were kept. CDR3 protein duplicates are merged, each entry listing the most common genes and DNA. The sample contains under 750,000 distinct CDR3 sequences, around 20% of them found a single time. The ten largest make up roughly 17% of the sample. The sequenced sample consisted of blood. The receptors come from a woman aged 45-65 years with Graves' hyperthyroidism that later progressed to Graves' ophthalmopathy.

This clonotype was recorded at least ten times. This rearrangement joins TRBV5-1 to TRBJ2-3, with D maybe TRBD2 (6 bases). The CDR3 is made up of 15 amino acids. Between the trimmed V and J ends, which lost 2 bases and 0 bases, there was a span of 10 bases. From germline, CDR1 is SGHRS and CDR2 YFSETQ. For the CDR3, the DNA is TGCGCCAGCAGCTTTAGCGGCCGAAGCACAGATACGCAGTATTTT. Translated, it gives CASSFSGRSTDTQYF.

With regard to this clonotype: The junction differs from germline at one of its ends, possibly a read error. This CDR3 is CASTYRDSGNTIFF. DNA of the CDR3: TGTGCCAGCACTTACCGGGACTCTGGAAACACCATATTTTTT. The V and J genes are TRBV6-1 and TRBJ1-3; D might be TRBD1 (5 bases). The CDR3 loop spans 14 amino acids. CDR1 MNHNS and CDR2 SASEGT come from the germline V gene.

The V gene is TRBV7-9, the J gene TRBJ2-5; D is undetermined. Germline V CDR1 and CDR2: SEHNR, FQNEAQ (reference sequence). With 6 bases removed from V and 1 base from J, the gap between germline ends came to 6 bases. The CDR3 covers 12 residues. Here the CDR3 reads CASSDLQETQYF. CDR3 nucleotide sequence: TGTGCCAGCAGTGACCTCCAAGAGACCCAGTACTTC.

This clonotype was seen at least ten times. As DNA, the CDR3 is TGTGCCAGCAGTGAAGTCAGGGTTACTAAGGCGGCTGAAGCTTTCTTT. Its protein is CASSEVRVTKAAEAFF. This chain connects TRBV2 to TRBJ1-1; D perhaps matches TRBD1 (5 bases). The germline V and J ends were trimmed by 1 base and 6 bases, with 18 bases remaining between them. The V gene's germline CDR1 is SNHLY and CDR2 FYNNEI. The CDR3 spans 16 residues.

The chain recombines TRBV6-1 with TRBJ1-5, with no clear D. The CDR3 sequence is 19 residues long. Looked up from germline, CDR1 is MNHNS and CDR2 is SASEGT. V lost 7 bases to trimming and J lost 3 bases, with 28 bases between them. The CDR3 region has the DNA TGTGCCAGCATTCGACCTGCAGGTCCGGCGGCGCAGGCCAATCAGCCCCAGCATTTT. This translates into CASIRPAGPAAQANQPQHF.

The gene calls are TRBV5-1 and TRBJ1-2, with TRBD1 matching 7 bases. Germline loops: CDR1 SGHRS, CDR2 YFSETQ. V shed 4 bases and J 0 bases; nucleotides not matched to a gene: 6. The CDR3 is 15 residues long. CDR3 in DNA: TGCGCCAGCAGCCAGGGACAGCCTTCTAACTATGGCTACACCTTC. This codes for CASSQGQPSNYGYTF. The full variable domain, its missing parts supplied by reference TRBV5-1 and TRBJ1-2, is KAGVTQTPRYLIKTRGQQVTLSCSPISGHRSVSWYQQTPGQGLQFLFEYFSETQRNKGNFPGRFSGRQFSNSRSEMNVSTLELGDSALYLCASSQGQPSNYGYTFGSGTRLTVV.

This clonotype was seen a few times. This chain joins TRBV6-1 and TRBJ1-4; D not certain. The V end was cut by 2 bases, the J end by 3 bases, with 4 bases between. Germline CDR1 is MNHNS and CDR2 is SASEGT. The CDR3 has 13 amino acids. The chain's CDR3 is CASSEPPNEKLFF. CDR3 in DNA: TGTGCCAGCAGTGAACCGCCTAATGAAAAACTGTTTTTT.

With regard to this clonotype: No conserved phenylalanine or tryptophan ends this CDR3, so it is likely a read error. This chain's CDR3 is CASSTLTGGTEAFL. The CDR3 nucleotides are TGTGCCAGCAGCACCCTGACAGGGGGTACTGAAGCTTTCCTT. The chain employs TRBV11-2 and TRBJ1-1, with 9 bases lining up with TRBD1. This CDR3 contains 14 residues. CDR1 is SGHAT, CDR2 FQNNGV, per germline. The V gene end was trimmed by 5 bases and the J gene end by 5 bases; junction bases not matched to a gene: 6.

This clonotype was recorded many times. The chain has TRBV30 and TRBJ2-7; D remains unclear. The V gene's germline CDR1 is GTSNPN and CDR2 SVGIG (reference sequence). CDR3 size: 12 residues. Trimming pared 2 bases from V and 9 bases from J, leaving 14 bases between. As DNA, the CDR3 is TGTGCCTGGAGTTATCCCAACTTCGGGCAGTACTTC. It is translated as CAWSYPNFGQYF.

This clonotype was detected ten times or more. This chain links TRBV20-1 with TRBJ1-1, with D perhaps matching TRBD1 (6 bases). The CDR3 has 14 amino acids. Trimming stripped 6 bases from V and 0 bases from J, with 14 bases between. Looked up from germline, CDR1 is DFQATT and CDR2 is SNEGSKA (reference sequence). The CDR3 DNA reads as TGCAGTGCGAGGTTAGACAGGTTGAACACTGAAGCTTTCTTT. It translates to CSARLDRLNTEAFF.

Only a few counts were recorded for this clonotype. One end of the junction fails to match germline, which may point to a read error. This chain joins TRBV7-3 and TRBJ1-1; D is unresolved. Germline-derived CDR1 and CDR2 are SGHTA and FQGTGA. The CDR3 is made up of 17 amino acids. The CDR3 protein is CASNLNPALGMNTEAFF. CDR3 DNA sequence: TGTGCCAGCAACTTAAATCCCGCTCTCGGAATGAACACTGAAGCTTTCTTT.

This clonotype has ten or more counts. The chain joins TRBV2 to TRBJ2-7; D may be TRBD1 (6 bases). CDR1 and CDR2 from the germline V gene are SNHLY and FYNNEI. Trimming left V 1 base short and J 5 bases short, with 15 bases between. The CDR3 totals 15 residues. The CDR3 here is CASSEGSQGQHEQYF. CDR3 in DNA: TGTGCCAGCAGTGAAGGCTCACAGGGTCAGCACGAGCAGTACTTC.

This clonotype was seen ten or more times. The genes are TRBV11-2 and TRBJ2-1; TRBD2 is a possible D gene (6 bases). The V end was cut by 3 bases, the J end by 1 base, with 10 bases between. The CDR3 runs to 15 residues. Germline loops: CDR1 SGHAT, CDR2 FQNNGV. For the CDR3, the DNA is TGTGCCAGCAGCTTTCGCGGGATTTCCTACAATGAGCAGTTCTTC. It encodes CASSFRGISYNEQFF.

This clonotype showed up just a few times. The V call is TRBV27, the J call TRBJ2-2; TRBD2 might be the D (5 bases). From germline, CDR1 is MNHEY and CDR2 SMNVEV (reference sequence). V was cut by 3 bases and J by 6 bases, with 11 bases left in between. This CDR3 has 14 residues. For the CDR3, the DNA is TGTGCCAGCAGTTTGCAGCGAGGGTCCGGGGAGCTGTTTTTT. Amino acids: CASSLQRGSGELFF.

This clonotype showed up many times. The rearrangement links TRBV20-1 to TRBJ2-7; D is perhaps TRBD2 (6 bases). This CDR3 spans 13 amino acids. V was clipped by 5 bases and J by 5 bases, with 16 bases between them. The germline CDR1 and CDR2 sequences are DFQATT and SNEGSKA (reference sequence). The CDR3 bases are TGCAGTGCTTATCTAGCGCTGGCGGACGAGCAGTACTTC. It codes for CSAYLALADEQYF.

This clonotype has at least ten counts. The CDR3 loop is CASSRAKGQGPYNEQFF. The DNA for the CDR3 is TGTGCCAGCAGTCGAGCGAAGGGACAGGGGCCCTACAATGAGCAGTTCTTC. The chain recombines TRBV12-3 or TRBV12-4 with TRBJ2-1; TRBD1 aligns across 10 bases. The CDR3 has 17 residues. Unmatched junction bases numbered 9, after V lost 5 bases and J lost 2 bases.

This clonotype has ten or more counts. The rearrangement joins TRBV30 to TRBJ2-5; 7 positions agree with TRBD1. V shed 8 bases, J shed 4 bases, and the junction held 10 bases outside the gene matches. Germline V CDR1 and CDR2: GTSNPN, SVGIG (reference sequence). The CDR3 runs 13 residues. In DNA, the CDR3 is TGTGCCAGTGGTCAGGGGGTCGTAGAGACCCAGTACTTC. Translated, it gives CASGQGVVETQYF.